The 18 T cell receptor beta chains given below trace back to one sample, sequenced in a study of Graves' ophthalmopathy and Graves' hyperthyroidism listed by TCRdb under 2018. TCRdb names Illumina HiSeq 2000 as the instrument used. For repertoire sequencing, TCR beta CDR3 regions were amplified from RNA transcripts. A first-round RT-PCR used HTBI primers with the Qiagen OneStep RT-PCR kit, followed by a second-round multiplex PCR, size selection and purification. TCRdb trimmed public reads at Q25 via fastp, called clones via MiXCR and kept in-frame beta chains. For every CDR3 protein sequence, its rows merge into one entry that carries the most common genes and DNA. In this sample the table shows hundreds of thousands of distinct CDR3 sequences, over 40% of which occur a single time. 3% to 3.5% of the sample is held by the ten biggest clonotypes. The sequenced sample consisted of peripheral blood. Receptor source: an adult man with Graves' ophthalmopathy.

CDR3 sequence (DNA): TGTGCCAGCAGCCCCCTACAGGGTTCCGAGCAGTACTTC. Translating gives CASSPLQGSEQYF. The V and J genes are TRBV7-9 and TRBJ2-7; D possibly corresponds to TRBD1 (6 bases). The CDR3 extends over 13 amino acids. Trimming left V 5 bases short and J 6 bases short, with 14 bases between. Germline V gene lookup returns CDR1 SEHNR and CDR2 FQNEAQ (reference sequence). The complete variable domain, with remaining parts taken from reference TRBV7-9 and TRBJ2-7, reads DTGVSQNPRHKITKRGQNVTFRCDPISEHNRLYWYRQTLGQGPEFLTYFQNEAQLEKSRLLSDRFSAERPKGSFSTLEIQRTEQGDSAMYLCASSPLQGSEQYFGPGTRLTVT.

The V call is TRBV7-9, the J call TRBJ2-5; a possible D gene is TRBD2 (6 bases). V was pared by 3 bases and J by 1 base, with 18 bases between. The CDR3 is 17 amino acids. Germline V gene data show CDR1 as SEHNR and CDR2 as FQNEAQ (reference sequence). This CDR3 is CASSLDPGDGSQETQYF. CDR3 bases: TGTGCCAGCAGCTTGGATCCGGGGGACGGGTCCCAAGAGACCCAGTACTTC.

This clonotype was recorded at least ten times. DNA for the CDR3: TGTGCCACCAGCAGAGGACCCCTACTGACCGGGGAGCTGTTTTTT. Encoded protein: CATSRGPLLTGELFF. The chain combines TRBV15 with TRBJ2-2, with D hard to call. The CDR3 extends over 15 amino acids. V lost 1 base, J lost 5 bases, and 11 bases lay in between. CDR1 LNHNV and CDR2 YYDKDF come from the germline V gene (reference sequence).

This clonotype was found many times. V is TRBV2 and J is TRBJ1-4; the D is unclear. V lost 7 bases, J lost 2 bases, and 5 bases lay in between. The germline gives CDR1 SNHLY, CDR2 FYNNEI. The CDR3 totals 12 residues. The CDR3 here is CASTGTNEKLFF. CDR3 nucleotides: TGTGCCAGCACTGGGACTAATGAAAAACTGTTTTTT. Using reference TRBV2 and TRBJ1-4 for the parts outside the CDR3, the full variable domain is EPEVTQTPSHQVTQMGQEVILRCVPISNHLYFYWYRQILGQKVEFLVSFYNNEISEKSEIFDDQFSVERPDGSNFTLKIRSTKLEDSAMYFCASTGTNEKLFFGSGTQLSVL.

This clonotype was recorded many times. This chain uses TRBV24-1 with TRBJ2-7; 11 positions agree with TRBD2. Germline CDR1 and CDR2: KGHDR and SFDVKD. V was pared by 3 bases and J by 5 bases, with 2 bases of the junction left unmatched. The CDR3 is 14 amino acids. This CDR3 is CATSDAGLADEQYF. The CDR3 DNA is TGTGCCACCAGTGATGCGGGACTAGCGGACGAGCAGTACTTC.

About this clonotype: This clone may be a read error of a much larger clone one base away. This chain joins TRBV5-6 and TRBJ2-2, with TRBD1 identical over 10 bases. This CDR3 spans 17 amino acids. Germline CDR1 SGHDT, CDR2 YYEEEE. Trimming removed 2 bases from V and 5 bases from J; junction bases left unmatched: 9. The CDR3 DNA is TGTGCCAGCAGCTTCCGGACTGGGACAGGGGTGACCGGGGAGCTGTTTTTT. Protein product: CASSFRTGTGVTGELFF.

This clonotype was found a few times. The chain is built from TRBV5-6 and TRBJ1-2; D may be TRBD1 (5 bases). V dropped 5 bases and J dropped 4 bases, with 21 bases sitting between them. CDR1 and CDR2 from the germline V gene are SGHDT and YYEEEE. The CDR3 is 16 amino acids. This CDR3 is CASRPALGRKSYGYTF. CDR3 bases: TGTGCCAGCAGACCCGCTTTGGGACGGAAGTCCTATGGCTACACCTTC. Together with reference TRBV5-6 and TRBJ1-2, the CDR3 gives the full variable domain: DAGVTQSPTHLIKTRGQQVTLRCSPKSGHDTVSWYQQALGQGPQFIFQYYEEEERQRGNFPDRFSGHQFPNYSSELNVNALLLGDSALYLCASRPALGRKSYGYTFGSGTRLTVV.

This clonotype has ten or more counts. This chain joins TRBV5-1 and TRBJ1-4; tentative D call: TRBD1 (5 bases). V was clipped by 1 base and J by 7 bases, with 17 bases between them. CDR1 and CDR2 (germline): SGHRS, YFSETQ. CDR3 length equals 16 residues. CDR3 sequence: CASSLPDSHGGEKLFF. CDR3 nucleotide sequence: TGCGCCAGCAGCTTGCCGGACTCTCACGGGGGTGAAAAACTGTTTTTT.

As DNA, the CDR3 is TGTGCCAGCAGTTTAATGGATCCGGGGCTGGGTCTCGAGCAGTACTTC. It yields the protein CASSLMDPGLGLEQYF. The V gene is TRBV27, the J gene TRBJ2-7, with D perhaps matching TRBD1 or TRBD2 (5 bases each). The V gene lost 2 bases and the J gene lost 6 bases, with 20 bases spanning the gap. The CDR3 runs 16 residues. The germline V gene has CDR1 MNHEY and CDR2 SMNVEV (reference sequence).

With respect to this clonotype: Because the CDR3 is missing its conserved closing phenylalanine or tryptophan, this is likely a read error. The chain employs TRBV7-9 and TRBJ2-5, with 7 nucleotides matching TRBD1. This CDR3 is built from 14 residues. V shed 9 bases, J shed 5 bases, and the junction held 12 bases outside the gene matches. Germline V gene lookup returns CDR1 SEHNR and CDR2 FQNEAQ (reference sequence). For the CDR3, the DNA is TGTGCCAGTAGTATAGATTCGGACAGGGAGACCCAGTACCTC. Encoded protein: CASSIDSDRETQYL.

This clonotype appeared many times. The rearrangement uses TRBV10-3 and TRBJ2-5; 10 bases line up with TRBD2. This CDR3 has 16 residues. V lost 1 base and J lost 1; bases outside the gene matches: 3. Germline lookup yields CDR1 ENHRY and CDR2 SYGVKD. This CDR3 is CAISELLAGIQETQYF. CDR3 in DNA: TGTGCCATCAGTGAGTTACTAGCGGGGATCCAAGAGACCCAGTACTTC.

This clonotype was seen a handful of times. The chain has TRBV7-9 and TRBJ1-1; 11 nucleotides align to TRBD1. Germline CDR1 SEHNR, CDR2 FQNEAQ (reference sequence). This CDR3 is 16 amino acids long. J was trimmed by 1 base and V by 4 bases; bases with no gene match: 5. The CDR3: CASSSDRGLENTEAFF. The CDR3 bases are TGTGCCAGCAGCTCGGACAGGGGGCTAGAGAACACTGAAGCTTTCTTT.

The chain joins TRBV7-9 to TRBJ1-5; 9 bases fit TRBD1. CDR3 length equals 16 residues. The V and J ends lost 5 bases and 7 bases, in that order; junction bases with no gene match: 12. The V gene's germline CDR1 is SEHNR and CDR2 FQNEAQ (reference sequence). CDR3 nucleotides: TGTGCCAGCAGCCCCCGCCGGGACAGGGTCCACCAGCCCCAGCATTTT. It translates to CASSPRRDRVHQPQHF.

The CDR3: CASSPLGHPGQYF. In DNA, the CDR3 is TGTGCCAGCAGTCCCTTGGGACACCCCGGGCAGTACTTC. This chain links TRBV12-3 or TRBV12-4 with TRBJ2-7, with D maybe TRBD1 (6 bases). The V and J ends lost 5 bases and 9 bases respectively, with 17 bases between them. This CDR3 region has 13 residues.

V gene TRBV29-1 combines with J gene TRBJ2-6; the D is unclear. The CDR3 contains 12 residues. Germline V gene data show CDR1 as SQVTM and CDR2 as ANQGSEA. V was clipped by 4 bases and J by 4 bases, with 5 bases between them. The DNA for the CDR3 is TGCAGCGTTGTGTTCGGGGCCAACGTCCTGACTTTC. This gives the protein CSVVFGANVLTF.

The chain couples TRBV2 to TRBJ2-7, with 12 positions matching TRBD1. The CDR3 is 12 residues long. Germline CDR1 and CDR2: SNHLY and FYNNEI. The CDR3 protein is CEGQGAYNEQYF. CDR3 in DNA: TGTGAGGGACAGGGGGCCTACAATGAGCAGTACTTC.

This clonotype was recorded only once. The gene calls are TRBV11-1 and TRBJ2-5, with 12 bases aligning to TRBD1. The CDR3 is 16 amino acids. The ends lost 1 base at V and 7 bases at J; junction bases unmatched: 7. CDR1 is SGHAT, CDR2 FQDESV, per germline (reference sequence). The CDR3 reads CASSLGWGTGGATQYF. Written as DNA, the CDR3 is TGTGCCAGCAGCTTAGGGTGGGGGACAGGGGGCGCGACCCAGTACTTC.

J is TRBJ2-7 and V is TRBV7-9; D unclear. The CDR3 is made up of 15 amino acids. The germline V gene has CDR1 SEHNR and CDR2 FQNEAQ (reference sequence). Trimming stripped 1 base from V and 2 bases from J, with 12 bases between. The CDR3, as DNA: TGTGCCAGCAGCTTAGGGCCCGATCTCACCTACGAGCAGTACTTC. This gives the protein CASSLGPDLTYEQYF.